This T cell receptor beta chain was sequenced in a study of human thymus T cells. Findings of the study overall: Unrelated individuals reportedly shared highly overlapping thymic TCR repertoires. Thymic and blood repertoires seemed to favor certain V and J genes.

Regarding this clone: What it binds is unknown.

Method: immunoSEQ multiplex PCR; TCRdb's copy keeps in-frame clones and lacks some. The profile covers about 78,000 clones, with roughly 97% appearing a single time and roughly 0.028% taken by the ten largest. It was from resections taken during corrective heart surgery that the thymus tissue came. Donor material was obtained from healthy Finnish infants undergoing corrective surgery for congenital heart defects. The sequence came from a boy in the first two years of life with a congenital heart defect but otherwise immunologically healthy. Sequencing input: thymus tissue.

The CDR3 reads CASSYRTANSYGYTF. The CDR3 DNA is TGTGCCAGCAGCTACCGGACAGCCAACTCCTATGGCTACACCTTC. The chain carries TRBV7-9 and TRBJ1-2; D perhaps matches TRBD1 (6 bases). This CDR3 is 15 amino acids long. Germline values: CDR1 SEHNR, CDR2 FQNEAQ (reference sequence). The germline V and J ends were trimmed by 4 bases and 4 bases, with 16 bases remaining between them.